This T cell receptor (beta chain) was captured by sequencing in a study of post-analysis software for immune sequencing data. Unique-molecular-identifier-tagged TCR beta cDNA libraries were used. MiXCR, applied by TCRdb to the PCR reads, yields one record per CDR3 protein. The repertoire holds about 820,000 distinct CDR3 sequences, with about 50% as singletons. Study outcomes and limitations: Controls had lower frequencies than patients of about 5 TRBV segments, which included TRBV5-6, TRBV5-1 and TRBV20-1.

Germline V gene lookup returns CDR1 DFQATT and CDR2 SNEGSKA (reference sequence). Trimming removed 2 bases from V and 9 bases from J; junction bases left unmatched: 10. The CDR3 covers 14 residues. A word on this clonotype: Antigen unknown.

Sequenced input: blood. This rearrangement joins TRBV20-1 to TRBJ2-1, with TRBD2 matching over 7 bases. The clonotype comes from a girl aged 5-17 years with multiple sclerosis. CDR3: CSARTGSGGGEQFF. DNA for the CDR3: TGCAGTGCTAGAACAGGTTCGGGCGGGGGTGAGCAGTTCTTC.